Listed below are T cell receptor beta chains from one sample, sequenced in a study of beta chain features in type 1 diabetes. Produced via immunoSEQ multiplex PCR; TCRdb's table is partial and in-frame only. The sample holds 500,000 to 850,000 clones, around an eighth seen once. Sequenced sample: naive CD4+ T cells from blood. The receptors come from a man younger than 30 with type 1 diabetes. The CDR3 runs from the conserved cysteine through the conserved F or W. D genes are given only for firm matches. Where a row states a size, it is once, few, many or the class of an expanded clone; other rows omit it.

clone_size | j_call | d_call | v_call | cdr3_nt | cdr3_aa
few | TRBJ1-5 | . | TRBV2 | TGTGCCAGCTGCGCAGGGAGGACGGGCAATCAGCCCCAGCATTTT | CASCAGRTGNQPQHF
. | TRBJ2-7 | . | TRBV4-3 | TGCGCCAGCAGCCAGACCCCAAATTACGAGCAGTACTTC | CASSQTPNYEQYF
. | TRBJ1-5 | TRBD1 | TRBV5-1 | TGCGCCAGCAGCCAAGGACAGGGGACTCAGCCCCAGCATTTT | CASSQGQGTQPQHF
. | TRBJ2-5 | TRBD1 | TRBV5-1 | TGCGCCAGCAGCTTGGGACAGGGAGAAGAGACCCAGTACTTC | CASSLGQGEETQYF
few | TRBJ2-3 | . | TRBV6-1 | TGTGCCAGCAGTGGCCCGGTAGCAGATACGCAGTATTTT | CASSGPVADTQYF
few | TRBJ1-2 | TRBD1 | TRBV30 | TGTGCCTGGAGTGAGGCGGGACAGACCTATGGCTACACCTTC | CAWSEAGQTYGYTF
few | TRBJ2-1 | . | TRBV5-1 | TGCGCCAGCAGCTCAACGACTCCGCCAGATGAGCAGTTCTTC | CASSSTTPPDEQFF
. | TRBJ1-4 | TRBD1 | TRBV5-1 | TGCGCCAGCAGCTTCACTGACAGGGGTGAAAAACTGTTTTTT | CASSFTDRGEKLFF
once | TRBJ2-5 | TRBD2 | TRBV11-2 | TGTGCCAGCAGCTTAGGGACTAGCGGGAGGGTGGTAGAGACCCAGTACTTC | CASSLGTSGRVVETQYF
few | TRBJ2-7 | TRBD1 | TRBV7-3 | TGTGCCAGCAGCCCCAGTTCGACAGGGCCCCGGTACTTC | CASSPSSTGPRYF
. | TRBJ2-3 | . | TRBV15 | TGTGCCACCAGCAGAGATCGGGGTCGAGATACGCAGTATTTT | CATSRDRGRDTQYF
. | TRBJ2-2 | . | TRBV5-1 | TGCGCCAGCAGCTTGGTCTCGGTGAACACCGGGGAGCTGTTTTTT | CASSLVSVNTGELFF
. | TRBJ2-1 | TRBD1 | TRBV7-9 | TGTGCCAGCAGCCCCCGGACAGGGGGCTCCTACAATGAGCAGTTCTTC | CASSPRTGGSYNEQFF
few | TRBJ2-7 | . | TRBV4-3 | TGCGCCAGCAGCCAAGAGTCCGGCAGGTCCTACGAGCAGTACTTC | CASSQESGRSYEQYF
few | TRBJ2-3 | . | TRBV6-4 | TGTGCCAGCAGTGACTCTGGGAGCACAGATACGCAGTATTTT | CASSDSGSTDTQYF
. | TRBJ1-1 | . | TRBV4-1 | TGCGCCAGCAGCCAAGAGACAGGTAGGGGCGACACTGAAGCTTTCTTT | CASSQETGRGDTEAFF
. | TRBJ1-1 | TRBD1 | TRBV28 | TGTGCCAGCAGTCGCCCCCACAGGGGGTTGGGCACTGAAGCTTTCTTT | CASSRPHRGLGTEAFF
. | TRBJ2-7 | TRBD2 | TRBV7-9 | TGTGCCAGCAGCGCCCTAGCGGATTCCTACGAGCAGTACTTC | CASSALADSYEQYF
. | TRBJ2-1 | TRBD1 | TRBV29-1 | TGCAGCGAGACCGTCAGGGGGTACAATGAGCAGTTCTTC | CSETVRGYNEQFF
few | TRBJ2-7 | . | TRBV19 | TGTGCCAGCGCCAGGGCCCCCCTGAGGGAGCAGTACTTC | CASARAPLREQYF
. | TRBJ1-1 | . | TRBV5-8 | TGTGCCAGCAGCTTAAATAGGGACACTGAAGCTTTCTTT | CASSLNRDTEAFF
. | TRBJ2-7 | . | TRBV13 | TGTGCCAGCAGCTTAAGGTCTAGGCTAACTACCTACGAGCAGTACTTC | CASSLRSRLTTYEQYF
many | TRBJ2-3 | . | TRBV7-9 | TGTGCCAGCAGCTTAGTAGATACGCAGTATTTT | CASSLVDTQYF
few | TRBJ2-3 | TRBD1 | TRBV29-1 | TGCAGCGTCGGCGACCGGACAGGTAATCCGGATACGCAGTATTTT | CSVGDRTGNPDTQYF
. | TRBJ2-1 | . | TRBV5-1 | TGCGCCAGCAGCTTGGGGCCGGGCGGGGACAATGAGCAGTTCTTC | CASSLGPGGDNEQFF
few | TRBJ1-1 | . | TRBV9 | TGTGCCAGCAGCGTAGCTAAGGGTTCGGTGAACACTGAAGCTTTCTTT | CASSVAKGSVNTEAFF
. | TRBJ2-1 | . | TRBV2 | TGTGCCAGCAGTCAGGGGTACAATGAGCAGTTCTTC | CASSQGYNEQFF
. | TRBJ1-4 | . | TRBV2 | TGTGCCAGCAGTCGGGACACCTTTAATGAAAAACTGTTTTTT | CASSRDTFNEKLFF
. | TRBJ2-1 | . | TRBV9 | TGTGCCAGCAGCGTAGGGAAACTGAACAATGAGCAGTTCTTC | CASSVGKLNNEQFF
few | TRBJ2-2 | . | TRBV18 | TGTGCCAGCTCACCAACGGGGGGCAACACCGGGGAGCTGTTTTTT | CASSPTGGNTGELFF
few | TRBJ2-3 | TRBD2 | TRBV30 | TGTGCCTGGAGACAGGTAGCGGGAGGGGATACGCAGTATTTT | CAWRQVAGGDTQYF
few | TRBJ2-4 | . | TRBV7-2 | TGTGCCAGCAGCTTAGCCAGCAAAAACATTCAGTACTTC | CASSLASKNIQYF
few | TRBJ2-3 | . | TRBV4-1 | TGCGCCAGCAGCGAGGCGGGACTGGCCCTCTGGGATACGCAGTATTTT | CASSEAGLALWDTQYF
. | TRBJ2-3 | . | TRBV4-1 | TGCGCCAGCAGCCCCTTTGGAGCGGGCACAGATACGCAGTATTTT | CASSPFGAGTDTQYF
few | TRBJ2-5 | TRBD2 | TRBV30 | TGTGCCTGGAGATCCACCGGGCTAGCGGGACGTATCAACTTC | CAWRSTGLAGRINF
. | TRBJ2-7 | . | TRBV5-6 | TGTGCCAGCAGCTTGGTTGAACATGCCTACGAGCAGTACTTC | CASSLVEHAYEQYF
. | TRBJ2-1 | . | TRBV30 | TGTGCCTGGAGTAGGATATACAATGAGCAGTTCTTC | CAWSRIYNEQFF
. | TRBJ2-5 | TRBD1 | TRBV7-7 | TGTGCTAGCAGCTCCTCAGGGGGGACCCAGTACTTC | CASSSSGGTQYF
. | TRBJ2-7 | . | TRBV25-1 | TGTGCCAGCAGTGAATCGGGGCTGAGGTACGAGCAGTACTTC | CASSESGLRYEQYF
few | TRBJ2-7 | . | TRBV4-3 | TGCGCCAGCAGCCAGGACCCGGGGAGGTCCTACGAGCAGTACTTC | CASSQDPGRSYEQYF
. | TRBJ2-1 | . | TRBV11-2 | TGTGCCAGCAGCTCCCCGACCCGTGGCTCCTACAATGAGCAGTTCTTC | CASSSPTRGSYNEQFF
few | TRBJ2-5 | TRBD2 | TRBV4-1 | TGCGCCAGCAGCCAAGAAGAAGGACTAGCGGGGGAGAACCAAGAGACCCAGTACTTC | CASSQEEGLAGENQETQYF
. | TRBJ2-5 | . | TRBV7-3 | TGTGCCAGCAGCGTAGGGGTCAGAGTACAAGAGACCCAGTACTTC | CASSVGVRVQETQYF
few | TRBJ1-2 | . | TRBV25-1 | TGTGCCAGCAGTGGAGAGCCTTATGGCTACACCTTC | CASSGEPYGYTF
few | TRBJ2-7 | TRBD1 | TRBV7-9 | TGTGCCAGCAGTCCAAGGACGACAGGGGGCTACGAGCAGTACTTC | CASSPRTTGGYEQYF
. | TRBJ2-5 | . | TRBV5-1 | TGCGCCAGCAGCCTGGATGGAGAGACCCAGTACTTC | CASSLDGETQYF
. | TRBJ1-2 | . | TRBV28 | TGTGCCAGCAGTTTGGCCGGCCCCTATGGCTACACCTTC | CASSLAGPYGYTF
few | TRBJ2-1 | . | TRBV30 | TGTGCCTCCGATGGCAGGCTGGGGCCTAGCTCCTACAATGAGCAGTTCTTC | CASDGRLGPSSYNEQFF
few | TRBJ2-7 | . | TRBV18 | TGTGCCAGCTCATCGACAGCCTCCTACGAGCAGTACTTC | CASSSTASYEQYF
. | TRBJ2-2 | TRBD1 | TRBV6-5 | TGTGCCAGCAGCCCTCGACAGGGCAGCACCGGGGAGCTGTTTTTT | CASSPRQGSTGELFF
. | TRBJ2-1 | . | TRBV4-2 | TGTGCCAGCAGCCAACCCACCCCGGGGACTGGATACAATGAGCAGTTCTTC | CASSQPTPGTGYNEQFF
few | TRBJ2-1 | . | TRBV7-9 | TGTGCCAGCAGTAATACCCAGGGCCTGTCCTACAATGAGCAGTTCTTC | CASSNTQGLSYNEQFF
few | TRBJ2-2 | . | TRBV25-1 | TGTGCCAGCAGTGAATCCCGATTCACCGGGGAGCTGTTTTTT | CASSESRFTGELFF
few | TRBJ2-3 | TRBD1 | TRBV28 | TGTGCCAGCAGGACAGGGGGCCTCACAGATACGCAGTATTTT | CASRTGGLTDTQYF
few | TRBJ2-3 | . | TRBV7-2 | TGTGCCAGCAGCTTTCAGGTTGATAGCACAGATACGCAGTATTTT | CASSFQVDSTDTQYF
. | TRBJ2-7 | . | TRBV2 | TGTGCCAGCAGTGAATACTACGAGCAGTACTTC | CASSEYYEQYF